The source of this T cell receptor beta chain is a study of T cell repertoires in cytomegalovirus infection. About the study: Based on public TCR beta signatures, there were indications of CMV infection and of a matching HLA type.

This CDR3 contains 15 residues. The V and J ends lost 5 bases and 4 bases, in that order; junction bases with no gene match: 7. CDR1 and CDR2 from the germline V gene are ENHRY and SYGVKD. TCRdb independently ran MiXCR on the reads; one entry per CDR3 protein. The sample carries about 740,000 distinct CDR3 sequences, under 40% recorded once. This clonotype was obtained from a human donor in good health (CMV status not recorded). Some clones in this sample may be carry-over from other donors' samples. The rearrangement joins TRBV10-3 to TRBJ2-3; 9 bases line up with TRBD1. Sequenced input: PBMCs. CDR3 DNA sequence: TGTGCCATCAGTCGGGACAGGGCTGGGGCAGATACGCAGTATTTT. Translation gives CAISRDRAGADTQYF.